This entry is about one T cell receptor (beta chain). Sequencing used immunoSEQ multiplex PCR; TCRdb keeps in-frame clones, though not all of them. The sample carries 100,000 to 150,000 clones, about three quarters recorded once. This entry is derived from a study of blood T cell repertoires in COVID-19. On the study more broadly: T cells, B-cell-depleted T cells, or PBMCs provided the cDNA or gDNA that served as material.

Trimming took 4 bases from V and 4 from J, leaving 16 bases between them. Germline V lookup: CDR1 MGHRA, CDR2 YSYEKL. The length of the CDR3 is 16 residues. J is TRBJ1-4 and V is TRBV4-1; possibly TRBD1 for D (5 bases). This receptor was identified in a human donor with acute or convalescent COVID-19. The donor label of this sample is uncertain. The sequenced sample consisted of peripheral blood. CDR3 region: CASSPNGGRGNEKLFF. The CDR3 DNA follows: TGCGCCAGCAGCCCAAACGGGGGACGGGGTAATGAAAAACTGTTTTTT.